Sequencing of this TCR beta chain was carried out in a study of blood T cells in healthy people across ages. The authors ran a second PCR of 7 to 11 cycles using a sample-barcoded 5' primer and a J-beta primer mix. A single record per CDR3 protein comes from TCRdb applying MiXCR to the 5' RACE reads. The table records about 1.4 million distinct CDR3 sequences, roughly 59% of them present only once. Germline V CDR1 and CDR2: MNHEY, SVGAGI. This CDR3 has 16 residues. Trimming took off 0 bases at V and 7 bases at J, with 15 bases between the two ends. This rearrangement joins TRBV6-5 to TRBJ2-2; unclear D gene. The TCR was taken from a young man in good health. The sample was blood. The CDR3 spells CASSYSTGRPGGELFF. Written as DNA, the CDR3 is TGTGCCAGCAGTTACTCGACCGGTAGGCCGGGCGGGGAGCTGTTTTTT.